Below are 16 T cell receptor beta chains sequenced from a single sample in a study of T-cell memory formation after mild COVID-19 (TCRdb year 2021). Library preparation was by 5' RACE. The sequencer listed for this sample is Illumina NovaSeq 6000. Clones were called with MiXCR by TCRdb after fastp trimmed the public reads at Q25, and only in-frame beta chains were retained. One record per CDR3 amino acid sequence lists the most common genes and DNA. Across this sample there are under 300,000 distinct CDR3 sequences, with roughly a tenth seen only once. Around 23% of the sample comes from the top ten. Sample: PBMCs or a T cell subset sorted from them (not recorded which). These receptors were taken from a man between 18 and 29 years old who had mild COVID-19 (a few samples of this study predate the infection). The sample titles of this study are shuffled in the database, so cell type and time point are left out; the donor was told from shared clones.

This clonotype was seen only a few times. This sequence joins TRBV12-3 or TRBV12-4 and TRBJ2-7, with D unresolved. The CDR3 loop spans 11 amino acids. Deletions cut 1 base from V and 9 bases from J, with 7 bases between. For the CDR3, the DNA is TGTGCCAGCAGTTTAGGTGGTAGGCAGTACGTC. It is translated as CASSLGGRQYV.

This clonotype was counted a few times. The CDR3 coding sequence is TGCGCCAGCAGCGTCGGGACAGGGCATTCACCCCTCCACTTT. Amino acid sequence: CASSVGTGHSPLHF. The chain combines TRBV5-1 with TRBJ1-6; 9 bases map to TRBD1. The CDR3 covers 14 residues. Germline V gene data show CDR1 as SGHRS and CDR2 as YFSETQ. Trimming at V came to 4 bases and at J to 8 bases, leaving 4 bases not matched to a gene. Combining the CDR3 with reference TRBV5-1 and TRBJ1-6 gives the whole variable domain KAGVTQTPRYLIKTRGQQVTLSCSPISGHRSVSWYQQTPGQGLQFLFEYFSETQRNKGNFPGRFSGRQFSNSRSEMNVSTLELGDSALYLCASSVGTGHSPLHFGNGTRLTVT.

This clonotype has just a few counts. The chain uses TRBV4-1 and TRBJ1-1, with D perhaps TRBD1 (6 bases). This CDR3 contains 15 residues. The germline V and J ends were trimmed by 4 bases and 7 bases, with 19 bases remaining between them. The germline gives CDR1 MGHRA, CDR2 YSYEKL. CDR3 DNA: TGCGCCAGCAGCCGCGCGGGCCAGGGGCTGGATGAAGCTTTCTTT. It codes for CASSRAGQGLDEAFF.

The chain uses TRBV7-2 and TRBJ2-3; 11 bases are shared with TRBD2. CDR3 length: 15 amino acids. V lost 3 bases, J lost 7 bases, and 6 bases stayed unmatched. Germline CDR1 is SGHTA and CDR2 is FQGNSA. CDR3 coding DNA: TGTGCCAGCAGCTTTAGCGGGGGGGCATCTTATACGCAGTATTTT. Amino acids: CASSFSGGASYTQYF.

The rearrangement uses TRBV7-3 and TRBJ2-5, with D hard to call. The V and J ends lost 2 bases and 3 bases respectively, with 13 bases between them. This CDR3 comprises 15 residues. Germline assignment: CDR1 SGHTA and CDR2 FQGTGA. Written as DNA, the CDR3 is TGTGCCAGCAGCTTATTCCGGGCAGGTGAAGAGACCCAGTACTTC. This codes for CASSLFRAGEETQYF.

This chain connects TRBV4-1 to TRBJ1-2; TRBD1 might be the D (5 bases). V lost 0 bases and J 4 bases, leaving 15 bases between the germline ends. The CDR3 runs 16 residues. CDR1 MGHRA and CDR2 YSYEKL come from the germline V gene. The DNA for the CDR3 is TGCGCCAGCAGCCAAGAAGTTTTGCGGACATCCTATGGCTACACCTTC. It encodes CASSQEVLRTSYGYTF.

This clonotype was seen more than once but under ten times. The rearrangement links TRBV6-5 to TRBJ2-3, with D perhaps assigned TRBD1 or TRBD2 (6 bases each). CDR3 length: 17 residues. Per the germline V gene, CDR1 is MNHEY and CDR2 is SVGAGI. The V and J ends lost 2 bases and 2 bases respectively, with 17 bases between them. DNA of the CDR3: TGTGCCAGCAGTTACCCCCCAACTGCGGGACACACAGATACGCAGTATTTT. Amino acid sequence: CASSYPPTAGHTDTQYF.

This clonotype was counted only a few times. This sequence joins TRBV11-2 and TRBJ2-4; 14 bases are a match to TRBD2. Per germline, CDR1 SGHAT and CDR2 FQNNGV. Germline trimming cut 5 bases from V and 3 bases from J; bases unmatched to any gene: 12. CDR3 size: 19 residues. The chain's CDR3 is CASSTWTGTSGGIKNIQYF. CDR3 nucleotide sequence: TGTGCCAGCAGCACCTGGACCGGGACTAGCGGGGGCATCAAAAACATTCAGTACTTC.

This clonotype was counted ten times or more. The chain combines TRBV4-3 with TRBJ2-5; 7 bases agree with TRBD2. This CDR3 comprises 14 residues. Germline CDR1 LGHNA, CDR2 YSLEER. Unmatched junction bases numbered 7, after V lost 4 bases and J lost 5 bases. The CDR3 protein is CASSPSLATETQYF. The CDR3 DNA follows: TGCGCCAGCAGCCCGTCACTAGCGACCGAGACCCAGTACTTC.

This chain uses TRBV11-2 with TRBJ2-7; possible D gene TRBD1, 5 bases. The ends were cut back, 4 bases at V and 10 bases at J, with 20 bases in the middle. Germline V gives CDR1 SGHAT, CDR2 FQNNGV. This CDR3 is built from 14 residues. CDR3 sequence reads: CASSWSTAPADQYF. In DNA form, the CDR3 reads TGTGCCAGCAGCTGGTCGACAGCCCCTGCTGATCAGTACTTC.

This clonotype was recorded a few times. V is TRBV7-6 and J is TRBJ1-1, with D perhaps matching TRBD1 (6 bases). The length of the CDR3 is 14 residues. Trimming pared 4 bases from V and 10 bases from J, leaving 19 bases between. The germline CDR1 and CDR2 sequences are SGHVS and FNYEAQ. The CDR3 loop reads CASSSNWVGGRAFF. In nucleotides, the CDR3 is TGTGCCAGCAGCTCGAACTGGGTTGGGGGGCGAGCTTTCTTT.

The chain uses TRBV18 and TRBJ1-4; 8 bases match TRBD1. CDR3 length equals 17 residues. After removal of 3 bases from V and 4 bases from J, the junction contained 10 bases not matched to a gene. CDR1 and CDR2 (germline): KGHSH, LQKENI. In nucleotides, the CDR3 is TGTGCCAGCTCACCTCCCCTGGGACAGGTCGATAATGAAAAACTGTTTTTT. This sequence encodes CASSPPLGQVDNEKLFF.

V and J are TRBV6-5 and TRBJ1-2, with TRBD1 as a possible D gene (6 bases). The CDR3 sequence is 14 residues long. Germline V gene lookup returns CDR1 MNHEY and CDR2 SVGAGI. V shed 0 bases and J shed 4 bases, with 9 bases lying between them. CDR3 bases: TGTGCCAGCAGTTACTCGGGGGGCTCCTATGGCTACACCTTC. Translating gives CASSYSGGSYGYTF.

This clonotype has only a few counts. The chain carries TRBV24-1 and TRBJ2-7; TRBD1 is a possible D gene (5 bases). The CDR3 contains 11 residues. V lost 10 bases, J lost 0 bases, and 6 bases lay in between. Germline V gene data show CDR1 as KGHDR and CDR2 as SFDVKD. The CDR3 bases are TGTGCCACAGGGGCCTCCTACGAGCAGTACGTC. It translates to CATGASYEQYV.

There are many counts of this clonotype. The CDR3, as DNA: TGTGCCAGCAGTCCTGACACGAGCTCCTACAATGAGCAGTTCTTC. Translating it yields CASSPDTSSYNEQFF. The gene calls are TRBV12-3 or TRBV12-4 and TRBJ2-1, with D uncertain. The CDR3 is made up of 15 amino acids. V was pared by 5 bases and J by 0 bases, with 11 bases between.

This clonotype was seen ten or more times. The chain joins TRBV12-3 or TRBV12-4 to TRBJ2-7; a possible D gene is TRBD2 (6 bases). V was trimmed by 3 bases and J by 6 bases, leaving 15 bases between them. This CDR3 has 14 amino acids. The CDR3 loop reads CASSLVLASGEQYF. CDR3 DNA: TGTGCCAGCAGTTTGGTCCTAGCGAGTGGCGAGCAGTACTTC.